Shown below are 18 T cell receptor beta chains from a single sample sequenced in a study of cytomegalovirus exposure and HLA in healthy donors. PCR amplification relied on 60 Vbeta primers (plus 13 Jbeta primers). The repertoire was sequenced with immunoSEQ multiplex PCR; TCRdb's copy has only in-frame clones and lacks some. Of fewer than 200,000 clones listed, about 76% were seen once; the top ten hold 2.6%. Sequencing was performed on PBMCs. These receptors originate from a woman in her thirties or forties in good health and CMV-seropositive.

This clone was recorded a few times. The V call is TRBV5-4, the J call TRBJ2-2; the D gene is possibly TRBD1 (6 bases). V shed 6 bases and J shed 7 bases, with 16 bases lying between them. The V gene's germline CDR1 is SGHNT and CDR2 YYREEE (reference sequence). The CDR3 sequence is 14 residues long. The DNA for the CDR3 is TGTGCCAGCACATCGACAGGCGGAGGCGGGGAGCTGTTTTTT. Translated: CASTSTGGGGELFF.

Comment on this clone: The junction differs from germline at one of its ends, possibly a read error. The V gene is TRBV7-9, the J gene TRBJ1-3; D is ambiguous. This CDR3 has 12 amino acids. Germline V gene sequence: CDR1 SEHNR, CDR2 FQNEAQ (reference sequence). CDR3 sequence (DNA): TGTTCCAGCTCATGGTCAGAAAACACCATATATTTT. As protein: CSSSWSENTIYF. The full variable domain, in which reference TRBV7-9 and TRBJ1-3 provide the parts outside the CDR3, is DTGVSQNPRHKITKRGQNVTFRCDPISEHNRLYWYRQTLGQGPEFLTYFQNEAQLEKSRLLSDRFSAERPKGSFSTLEIQRTEQGDSAMYLCSSSWSENTIYFGEGSWLTVV.

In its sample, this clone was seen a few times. CDR3 in amino acids: CASSLNGGQETQYF. The CDR3 DNA follows: TGCGCCAGCAGCTTGAACGGGGGCCAAGAGACCCAGTACTTC. The chain joins TRBV5-1 to TRBJ2-5; a possible D gene is TRBD2 (6 bases). The CDR3 covers 14 residues. The germline gives CDR1 SGHRS, CDR2 YFSETQ. Trimming removed 1 base from V and 1 base from J, with 8 bases in between.

Written as DNA, the CDR3 is TGCGCCAGCAGCGGGCGGGACAGGGGGTTTGATGAAGCTTTCTTT. The encoded protein is CASSGRDRGFDEAFF. V is TRBV5-1 and J is TRBJ1-1; 11 bases match TRBD1. The CDR3 length is 15 residues. With 4 bases clipped from V and 7 bases from J, the junction kept 9 bases outside the gene matches. The germline V gene has CDR1 SGHRS and CDR2 YFSETQ.

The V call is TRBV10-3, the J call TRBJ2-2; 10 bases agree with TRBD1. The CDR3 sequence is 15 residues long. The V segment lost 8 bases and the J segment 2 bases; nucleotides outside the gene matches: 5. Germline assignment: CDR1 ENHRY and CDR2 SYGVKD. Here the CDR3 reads CAIGRDRGNTGELFF. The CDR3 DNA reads TGTGCCATCGGAAGGGACAGGGGAAACACCGGGGAGCTGTTTTTT.

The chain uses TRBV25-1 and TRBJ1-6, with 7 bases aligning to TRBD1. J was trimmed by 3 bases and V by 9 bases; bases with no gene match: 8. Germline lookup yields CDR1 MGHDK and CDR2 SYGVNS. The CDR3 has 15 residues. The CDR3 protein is CARTTGSDYNSPLHF. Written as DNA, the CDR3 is TGTGCCAGGACGACAGGGTCGGACTATAATTCACCCCTCCACTTT.

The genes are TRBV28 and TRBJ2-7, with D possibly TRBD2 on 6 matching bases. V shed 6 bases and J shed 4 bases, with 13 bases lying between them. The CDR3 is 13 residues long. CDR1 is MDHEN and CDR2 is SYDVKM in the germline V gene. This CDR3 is CASRTLGGYEQYF. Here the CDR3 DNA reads TGTGCCAGCAGAACGTTGGGGGGTTACGAGCAGTACTTC.

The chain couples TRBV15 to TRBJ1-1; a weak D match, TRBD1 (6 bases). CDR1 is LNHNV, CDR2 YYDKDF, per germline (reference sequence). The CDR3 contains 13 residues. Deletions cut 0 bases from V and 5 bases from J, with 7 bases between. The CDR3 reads CATSRDQGTEAFF. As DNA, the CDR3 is TGTGCCACCAGCAGAGACCAGGGGACTGAAGCTTTCTTT.

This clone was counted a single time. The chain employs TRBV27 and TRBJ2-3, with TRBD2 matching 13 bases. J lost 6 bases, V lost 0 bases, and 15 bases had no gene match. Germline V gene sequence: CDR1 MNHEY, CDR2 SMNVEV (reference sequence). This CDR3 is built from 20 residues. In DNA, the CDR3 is TGTGCCAGCAGTTTATCCCCAGGAATCGGACTAGCGGGAGTTGGGGATACGCAGTATTTT. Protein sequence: CASSLSPGIGLAGVGDTQYF.

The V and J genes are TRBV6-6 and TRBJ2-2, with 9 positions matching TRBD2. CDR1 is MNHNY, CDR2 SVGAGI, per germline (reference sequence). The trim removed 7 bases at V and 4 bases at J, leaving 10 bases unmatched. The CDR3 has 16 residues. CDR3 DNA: TGTGCCAGCACCGACCTCAGCGGGGGGCCCACCGGGGAGCTGTTTTTT. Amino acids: CASTDLSGGPTGELFF.

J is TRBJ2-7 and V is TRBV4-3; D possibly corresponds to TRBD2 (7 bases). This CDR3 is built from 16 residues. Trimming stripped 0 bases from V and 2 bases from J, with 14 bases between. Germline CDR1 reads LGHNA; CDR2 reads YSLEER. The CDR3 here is CASSQDLGGGTYEQYF. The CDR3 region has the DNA TGCGCCAGCAGCCAAGATCTAGGGGGGGGCACCTACGAGCAGTACTTC.

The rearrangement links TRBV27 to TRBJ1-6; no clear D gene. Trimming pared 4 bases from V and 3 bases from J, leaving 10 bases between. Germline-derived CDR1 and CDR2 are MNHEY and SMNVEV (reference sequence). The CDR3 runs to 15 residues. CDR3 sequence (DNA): TGTGCCAGCAGTTCAAGGGAGGACTATAATTCACCCCTCCACTTT. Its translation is CASSSREDYNSPLHF.

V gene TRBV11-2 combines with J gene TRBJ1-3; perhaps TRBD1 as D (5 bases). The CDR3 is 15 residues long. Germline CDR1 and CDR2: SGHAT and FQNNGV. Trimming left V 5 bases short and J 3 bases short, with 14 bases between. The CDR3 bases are TGTGCCAGCAGCCGAGAATGGGGGGTTGGAAACACCATATATTTT. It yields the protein CASSREWGVGNTIYF.

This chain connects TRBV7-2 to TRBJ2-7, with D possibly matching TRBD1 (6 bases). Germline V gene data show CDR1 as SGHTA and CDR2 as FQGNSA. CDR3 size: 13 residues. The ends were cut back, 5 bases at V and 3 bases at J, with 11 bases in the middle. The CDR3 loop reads CASSRDTYYEQYF. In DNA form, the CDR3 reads TGTGCCAGCAGCCGGGACACCTACTACGAGCAGTACTTC. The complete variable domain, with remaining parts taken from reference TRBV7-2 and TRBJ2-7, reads GAGVSQSPSNKVTEKGKDVELRCDPISGHTALYWYRQSLGQGLEFLIYFQGNSAPDKSGLPSDRFSAERTGGSVSTLTIQRTQQEDSAVYLCASSRDTYYEQYFGPGTRLTVT.

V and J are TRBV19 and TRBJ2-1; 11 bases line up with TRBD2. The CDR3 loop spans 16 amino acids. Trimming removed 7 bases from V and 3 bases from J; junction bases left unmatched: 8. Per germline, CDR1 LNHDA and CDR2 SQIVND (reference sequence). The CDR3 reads CASTLTGLADYNEQFF. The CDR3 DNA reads TGTGCCAGTACTTTAACGGGACTAGCGGACTACAATGAGCAGTTCTTC.

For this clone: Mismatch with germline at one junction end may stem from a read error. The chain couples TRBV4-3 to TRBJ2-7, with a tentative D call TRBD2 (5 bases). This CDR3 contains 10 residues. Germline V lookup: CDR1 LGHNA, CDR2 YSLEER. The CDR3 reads CASSQDKEDF. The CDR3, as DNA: TGCGCCAGCAGCCAAGATAAGGAGGACTTC.

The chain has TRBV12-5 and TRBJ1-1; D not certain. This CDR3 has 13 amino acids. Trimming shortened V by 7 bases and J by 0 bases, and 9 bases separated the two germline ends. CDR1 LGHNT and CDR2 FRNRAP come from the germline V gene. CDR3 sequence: CASVIQMNTEAFF. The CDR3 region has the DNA TGTGCTAGTGTCATCCAAATGAACACTGAAGCTTTCTTT.

CDR3 protein: CASSLGTGGPLDTQYF. CDR3 sequence (DNA): TGTGCCAGCAGCTTGGGTACGGGAGGGCCACTAGATACGCAGTATTTT. The V call is TRBV5-8, the J call TRBJ2-3; 8 bases agree with TRBD2. Germline V gene lookup returns CDR1 SGHTS and CDR2 YDEGEE. The CDR3 has 16 residues. V was clipped by 0 bases and J by 5 bases; unmatched bases: 8.